The source of this TCR beta chain is a study of blood T cell repertoires in COVID-19. On the study more broadly: From the United States, Italy and Spain came samples of acute and convalescent COVID-19. Sources were T cells, B-cell-depleted T cells, or PBMCs; the material itself was cDNA or gDNA.

Per germline, CDR1 SGHKS and CDR2 YYEKEE (reference sequence). This CDR3 is 14 amino acids long. Between the trimmed V and J ends, which lost 5 bases and 0 bases, there was a span of 11 bases. The data were produced by immunoSEQ multiplex PCR, yet TCRdb's version contains in-frame clones alone and is incomplete. There are under 80,000 clones in the sample; around 77% occur only once, and approximately 21% lies in the top ten. The chain uses TRBV5-5 and TRBJ1-1, with a possible D match to TRBD1 (5 bases). This TCR was recovered from a man at least 80 years old with active or convalescent COVID-19. The material sequenced was peripheral blood. The CDR3 sequence is CASSFRGMNTEAFF. CDR3 DNA: TGTGCCAGCAGTTTCCGGGGGATGAACACTGAAGCTTTCTTT.